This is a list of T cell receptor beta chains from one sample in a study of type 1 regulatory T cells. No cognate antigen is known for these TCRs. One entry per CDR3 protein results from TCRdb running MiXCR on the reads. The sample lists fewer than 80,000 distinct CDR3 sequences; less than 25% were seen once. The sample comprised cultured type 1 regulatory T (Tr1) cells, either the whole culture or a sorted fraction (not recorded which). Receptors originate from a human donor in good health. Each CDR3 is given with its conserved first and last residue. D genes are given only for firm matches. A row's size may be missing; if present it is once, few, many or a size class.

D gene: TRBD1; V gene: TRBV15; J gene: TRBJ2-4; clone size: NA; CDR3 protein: CATSWPTGNDIQYF; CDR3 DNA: TGTGCCACCAGCTGGCCGACAGGGAATGACATTCAGTACTTC
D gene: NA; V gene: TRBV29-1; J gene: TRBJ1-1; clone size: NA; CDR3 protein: CSVGRSGGMNTEAFF; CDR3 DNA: TGCAGCGTCGGCCGGAGTGGGGGGATGAACACTGAAGCTTTCTTT
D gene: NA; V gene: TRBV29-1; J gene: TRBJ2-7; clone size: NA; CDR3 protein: CSVGHSSGEQYF; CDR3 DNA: TGCAGCGTTGGACATTCATCGGGCGAGCAGTACTTC
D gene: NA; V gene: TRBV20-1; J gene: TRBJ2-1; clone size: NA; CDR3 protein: CSARARNRAVYNEQFF; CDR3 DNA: TGCAGTGCTAGAGCCCGGAACAGGGCTGTGTACAATGAGCAGTTCTTC
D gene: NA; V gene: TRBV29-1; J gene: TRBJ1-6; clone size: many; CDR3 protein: CSVANDRNSPLHF; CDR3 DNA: TGCAGCGTCGCTAACGACAGGAATTCACCCCTCCACTTT
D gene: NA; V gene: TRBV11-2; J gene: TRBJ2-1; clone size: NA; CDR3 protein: CASSLAAHQGKQFF; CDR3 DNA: TGTGCCAGCAGTCTGGCGGCCCACCAGGGTAAGCAGTTCTTC
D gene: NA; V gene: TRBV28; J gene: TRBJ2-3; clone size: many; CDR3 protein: CASSRSGSTDTQYF; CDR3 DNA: TGTGCCAGCAGCAGAAGCGGCAGCACAGATACGCAGTATTTT
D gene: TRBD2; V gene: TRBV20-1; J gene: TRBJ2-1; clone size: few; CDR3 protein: CSAKREISYNEQFF; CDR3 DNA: TGCAGTGCTAAGCGGGAGATTTCCTACAATGAGCAGTTCTTC
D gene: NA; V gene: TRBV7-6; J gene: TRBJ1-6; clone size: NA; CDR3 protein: CASSLVSGGPFRALHF; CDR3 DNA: TGTGCCAGCAGCTTAGTTTCGGGGGGCCCCTTTAGGGCCCTCCACTTT
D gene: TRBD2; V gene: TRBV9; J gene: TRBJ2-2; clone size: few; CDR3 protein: CASSVKREQVGELFF; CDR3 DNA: TGTGCCAGCAGCGTAAAGCGGGAGCAAGTCGGGGAGCTGTTTTTT
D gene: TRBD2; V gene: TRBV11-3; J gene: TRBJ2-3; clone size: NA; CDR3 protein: CASSKGTSGIDTQYF; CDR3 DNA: TGTGCCAGCAGCAAGGGGACTAGCGGGATAGATACGCAGTATTTT